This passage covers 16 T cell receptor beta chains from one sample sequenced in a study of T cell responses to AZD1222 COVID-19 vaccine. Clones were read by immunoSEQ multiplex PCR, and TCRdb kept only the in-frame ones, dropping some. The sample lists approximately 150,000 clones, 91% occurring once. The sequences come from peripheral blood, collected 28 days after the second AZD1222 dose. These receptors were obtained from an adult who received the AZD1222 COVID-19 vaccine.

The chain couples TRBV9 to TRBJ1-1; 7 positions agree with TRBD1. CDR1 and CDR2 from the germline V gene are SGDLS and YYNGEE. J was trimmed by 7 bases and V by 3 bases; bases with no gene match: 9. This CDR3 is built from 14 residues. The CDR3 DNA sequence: TGTGCCAGCAGCGAAAGGGGGCGAAGGGGTGAAGCTTTCTTT. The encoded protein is CASSERGRRGEAFF. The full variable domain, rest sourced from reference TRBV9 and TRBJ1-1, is DSGVTQTPKHLITATGQRVTLRCSPRSGDLSVYWYQQSLDQGLQFLIQYYNGEERAKGNILERFSAQQFPDLHSELNLSSLELGDSALYFCASSERGRRGEAFFGQGTRLTVV.

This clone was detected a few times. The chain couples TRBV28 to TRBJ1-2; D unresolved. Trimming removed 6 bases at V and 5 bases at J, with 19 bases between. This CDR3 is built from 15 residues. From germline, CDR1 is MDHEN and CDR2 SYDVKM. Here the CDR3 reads CASRAGSDAHYGYTF. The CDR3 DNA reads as TGTGCCAGCAGGGCTGGGTCAGACGCACATTATGGCTACACCTTC.

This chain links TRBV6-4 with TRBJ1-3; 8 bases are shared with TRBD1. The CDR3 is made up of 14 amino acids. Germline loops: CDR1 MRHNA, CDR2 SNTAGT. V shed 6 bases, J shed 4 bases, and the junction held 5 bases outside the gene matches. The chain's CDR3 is CASRPQGAGNTIYF. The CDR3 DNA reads TGTGCCAGCAGGCCCCAGGGGGCAGGAAACACCATATATTTT.

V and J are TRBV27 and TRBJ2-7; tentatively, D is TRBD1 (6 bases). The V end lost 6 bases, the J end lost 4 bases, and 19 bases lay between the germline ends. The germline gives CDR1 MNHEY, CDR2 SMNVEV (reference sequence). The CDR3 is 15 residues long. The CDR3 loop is CASRLGQQASYEQYF. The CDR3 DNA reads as TGTGCCAGCAGGCTAGGACAGCAGGCTTCGTACGAGCAGTACTTC.

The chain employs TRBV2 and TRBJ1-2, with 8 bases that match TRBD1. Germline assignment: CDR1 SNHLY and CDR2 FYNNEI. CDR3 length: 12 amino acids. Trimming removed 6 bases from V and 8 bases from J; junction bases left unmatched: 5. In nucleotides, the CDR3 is TGTGCCAGCAGACCCACAGGGGGAGGCTACACCTTC. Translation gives CASRPTGGGYTF.

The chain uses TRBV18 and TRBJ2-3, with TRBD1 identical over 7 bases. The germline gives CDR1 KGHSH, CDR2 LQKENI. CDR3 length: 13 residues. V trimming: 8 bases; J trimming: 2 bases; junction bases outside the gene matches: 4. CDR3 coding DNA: TGTGCCAGCGTTGGGACAGTCACAGATACGCAGTATTTT. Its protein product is CASVGTVTDTQYF. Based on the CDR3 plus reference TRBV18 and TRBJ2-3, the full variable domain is NAGVMQNPRHLVRRRGQEARLRCSPMKGHSHVYWYRQLPEEGLKFMVYLQKENIIDESGMPKERFSAEFPKEGPSILRIQQVVRGDSAAYFCASVGTVTDTQYFGPGTRLTVL.

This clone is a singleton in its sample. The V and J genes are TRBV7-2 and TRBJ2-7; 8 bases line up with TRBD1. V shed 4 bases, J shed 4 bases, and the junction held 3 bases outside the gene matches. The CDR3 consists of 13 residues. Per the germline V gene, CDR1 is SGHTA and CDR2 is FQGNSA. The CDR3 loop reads CASSSNRGYEQYV. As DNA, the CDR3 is TGTGCCAGCAGCTCAAACAGGGGGTACGAGCAGTACGTC.

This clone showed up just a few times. The CDR3 loop reads CASREIRDTNQPQHF. CDR3 nucleotide sequence: TGTGCCAGCAGGGAAATCCGGGACACCAATCAGCCCCAGCATTTT. The chain couples TRBV2 to TRBJ1-5, with D perhaps TRBD1 (6 bases). Germline V CDR1 and CDR2: SNHLY, FYNNEI. V was trimmed by 6 bases and J by 3 bases, leaving 15 bases between them. There are 15 residues in the CDR3.

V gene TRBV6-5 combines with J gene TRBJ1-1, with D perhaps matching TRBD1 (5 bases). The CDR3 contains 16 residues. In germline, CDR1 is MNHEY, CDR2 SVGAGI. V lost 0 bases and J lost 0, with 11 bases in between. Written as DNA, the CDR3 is TGTGCCAGCAGTTACTCGATGGGGGAGATGAACACTGAAGCTTTCTTT. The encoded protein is CASSYSMGEMNTEAFF.

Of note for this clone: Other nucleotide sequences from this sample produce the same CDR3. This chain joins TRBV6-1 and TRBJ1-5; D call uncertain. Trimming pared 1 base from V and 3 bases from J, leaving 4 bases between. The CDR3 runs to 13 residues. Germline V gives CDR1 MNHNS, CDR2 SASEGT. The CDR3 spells CASSEVSNQPQHF. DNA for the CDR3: TGTGCCAGCAGTGAAGTGTCCAATCAGCCCCAGCATTTT.

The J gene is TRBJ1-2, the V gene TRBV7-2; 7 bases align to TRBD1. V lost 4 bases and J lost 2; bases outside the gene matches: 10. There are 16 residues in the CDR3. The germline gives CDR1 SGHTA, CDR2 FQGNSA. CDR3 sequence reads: CASSSEPGQLNYGYTF. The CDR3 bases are TGTGCCAGCAGCTCCGAACCGGGACAGCTGAACTATGGCTACACCTTC.

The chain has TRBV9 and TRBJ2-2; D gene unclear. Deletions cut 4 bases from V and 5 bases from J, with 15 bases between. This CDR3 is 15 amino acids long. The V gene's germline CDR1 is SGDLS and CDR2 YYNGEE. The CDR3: CASSRRWANTGELFF. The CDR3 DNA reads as TGTGCCAGCAGCCGTAGGTGGGCAAATACCGGGGAGCTGTTTTTT.

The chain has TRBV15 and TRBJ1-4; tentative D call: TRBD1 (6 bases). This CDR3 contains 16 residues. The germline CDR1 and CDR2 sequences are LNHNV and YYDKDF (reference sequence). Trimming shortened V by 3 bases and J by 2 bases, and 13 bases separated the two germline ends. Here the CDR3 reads CATSRDSGSTNEKLFF. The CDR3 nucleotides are TGTGCCACCAGCAGGGACAGCGGCTCGACTAATGAAAAACTGTTTTTT.

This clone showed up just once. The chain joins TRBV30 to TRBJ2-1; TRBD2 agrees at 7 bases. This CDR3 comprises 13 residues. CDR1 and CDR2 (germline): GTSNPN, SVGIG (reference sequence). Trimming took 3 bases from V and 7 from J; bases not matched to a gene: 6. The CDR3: CAWRGDGGNEQFF. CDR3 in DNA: TGTGCCTGGAGAGGGGACGGGGGGAATGAGCAGTTCTTC.

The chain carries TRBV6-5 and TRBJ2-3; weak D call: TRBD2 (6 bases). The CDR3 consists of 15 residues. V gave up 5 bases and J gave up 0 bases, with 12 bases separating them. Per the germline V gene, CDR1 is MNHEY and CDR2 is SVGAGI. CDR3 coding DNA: TGTGCCAGCAGTCGGACTATTCCTAGCACAGATACGCAGTATTTT. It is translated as CASSRTIPSTDTQYF.

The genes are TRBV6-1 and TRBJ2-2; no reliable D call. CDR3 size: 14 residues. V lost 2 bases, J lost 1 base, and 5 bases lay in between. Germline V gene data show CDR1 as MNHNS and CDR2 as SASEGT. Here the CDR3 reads CASSEQRNTGELFF. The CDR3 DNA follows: TGTGCCAGCAGTGAACAGAGGAACACCGGGGAGCTGTTTTTT.